The source of this TCR beta chain is a study of blood T cell repertoires in COVID-19. Study information: Donors in the United States, Italy and Spain gave samples during acute or convalescent COVID-19.

The CDR3 has 15 residues. The V and J ends lost 3 bases and 3 bases, in that order; junction bases with no gene match: 6. CDR1 is SGHTA, CDR2 FQGNSA, per germline. Produced via immunoSEQ multiplex PCR; TCRdb's table is partial and in-frame only. Counted here are over 90,000 clones, about four fifths occurring once; the ten biggest clones make up almost 7%. This clone occurred a few times. The clonotype comes from a man aged 50 to 60 with active or convalescent COVID-19. Input material: peripheral blood. The V and J genes are TRBV7-2 and TRBJ2-7, with 9 positions matching TRBD1. CDR3 sequence reads: CASSFDRDRVYEQYF. Written as DNA, the CDR3 is TGTGCCAGCAGCTTCGACCGGGACAGGGTCTACGAGCAGTACTTC.